Sequencing of this T cell receptor (beta chain) was carried out in a study of cytomegalovirus exposure and HLA in healthy donors. Study results and caveats: Analysis was carried out at a later point, and it linked a missense DCLRE1C variant to TCR beta V- and J-gene trimming. Highest at DRB1 and lowest at HLA-C, TCR association rates differed among HLA loci in a later analysis.

When sampled, the donors appeared nominally healthy, though they likely had unrecorded immune exposures. A multiplex PCR was run with 60 Vbeta primers and 13 Jbeta primers. Per the authors' pipeline: Roughly 80 million unique TCR beta chains, 10 million to 14 million shared, were counted in a later analysis. Sequencing used immunoSEQ multiplex PCR; TCRdb keeps in-frame clones, though not all of them. That table supplies the V and J calls and clone size; D and trimming were determined from the DNA. The sample includes 85,000 to 130,000 clones, about four fifths of them seen just once. As to this clone: Its antigen is still unknown.

The sequence derives from a woman aged 50 to 60 in good health and CMV-seropositive. Sequenced material: PBMCs.

The CDR3 region has the DNA TGCAGCGTTGAGAGGGTCACAGATACGCAGTATTTT. This codes for CSVERVTDTQYF. V and J are TRBV29-1 and TRBJ2-3; perhaps TRBD2 as D (5 bases). Deletions cut 3 bases from V and 2 bases from J, with 6 bases between. Germline CDR1 reads SQVTM; CDR2 reads ANQGSEA. This CDR3 has 12 amino acids.